Sequencing of this T cell receptor beta chain was carried out in a study of cytomegalovirus exposure and HLA in healthy donors. General study results and limits: Some V segments, TRBV6-2 and TRBV6-3 among them, were indistinguishable and were therefore excluded. Diagnosis of cytomegalovirus status made by the classifier reportedly showed high specificity and sensitivity. Links to common viral pathogens appeared, in a later analysis, for several of the most significant clusters.

While unrecorded immune exposures were likely, the donors were nominally healthy when sampled. Comments on this clone: The antigen remains undetermined.

Germline values: CDR1 SGHNT, CDR2 YYREEE (reference sequence). The CDR3 length is 13 residues. Trimming removed 4 bases from V and 0 bases from J, with 7 bases in between. The PCR ran on 60 Vbeta and 13 Jbeta primers. TCRdb's copy holds only in-frame clones and misses some; the assay was immunoSEQ multiplex PCR. The sample has 310,000 or so clones; 70% to 90% are singletons. The sequence was collected from a woman younger than 30 in good health and CMV-seronegative. The sequencing input was PBMCs. The genes are TRBV5-4 and TRBJ1-1; tentative D call: TRBD1 (5 bases). CDR3 bases: TGTGCCAGCAGCGGGGGGTTGAACACTGAAGCTTTCTTT. As protein: CASSGGLNTEAFF.